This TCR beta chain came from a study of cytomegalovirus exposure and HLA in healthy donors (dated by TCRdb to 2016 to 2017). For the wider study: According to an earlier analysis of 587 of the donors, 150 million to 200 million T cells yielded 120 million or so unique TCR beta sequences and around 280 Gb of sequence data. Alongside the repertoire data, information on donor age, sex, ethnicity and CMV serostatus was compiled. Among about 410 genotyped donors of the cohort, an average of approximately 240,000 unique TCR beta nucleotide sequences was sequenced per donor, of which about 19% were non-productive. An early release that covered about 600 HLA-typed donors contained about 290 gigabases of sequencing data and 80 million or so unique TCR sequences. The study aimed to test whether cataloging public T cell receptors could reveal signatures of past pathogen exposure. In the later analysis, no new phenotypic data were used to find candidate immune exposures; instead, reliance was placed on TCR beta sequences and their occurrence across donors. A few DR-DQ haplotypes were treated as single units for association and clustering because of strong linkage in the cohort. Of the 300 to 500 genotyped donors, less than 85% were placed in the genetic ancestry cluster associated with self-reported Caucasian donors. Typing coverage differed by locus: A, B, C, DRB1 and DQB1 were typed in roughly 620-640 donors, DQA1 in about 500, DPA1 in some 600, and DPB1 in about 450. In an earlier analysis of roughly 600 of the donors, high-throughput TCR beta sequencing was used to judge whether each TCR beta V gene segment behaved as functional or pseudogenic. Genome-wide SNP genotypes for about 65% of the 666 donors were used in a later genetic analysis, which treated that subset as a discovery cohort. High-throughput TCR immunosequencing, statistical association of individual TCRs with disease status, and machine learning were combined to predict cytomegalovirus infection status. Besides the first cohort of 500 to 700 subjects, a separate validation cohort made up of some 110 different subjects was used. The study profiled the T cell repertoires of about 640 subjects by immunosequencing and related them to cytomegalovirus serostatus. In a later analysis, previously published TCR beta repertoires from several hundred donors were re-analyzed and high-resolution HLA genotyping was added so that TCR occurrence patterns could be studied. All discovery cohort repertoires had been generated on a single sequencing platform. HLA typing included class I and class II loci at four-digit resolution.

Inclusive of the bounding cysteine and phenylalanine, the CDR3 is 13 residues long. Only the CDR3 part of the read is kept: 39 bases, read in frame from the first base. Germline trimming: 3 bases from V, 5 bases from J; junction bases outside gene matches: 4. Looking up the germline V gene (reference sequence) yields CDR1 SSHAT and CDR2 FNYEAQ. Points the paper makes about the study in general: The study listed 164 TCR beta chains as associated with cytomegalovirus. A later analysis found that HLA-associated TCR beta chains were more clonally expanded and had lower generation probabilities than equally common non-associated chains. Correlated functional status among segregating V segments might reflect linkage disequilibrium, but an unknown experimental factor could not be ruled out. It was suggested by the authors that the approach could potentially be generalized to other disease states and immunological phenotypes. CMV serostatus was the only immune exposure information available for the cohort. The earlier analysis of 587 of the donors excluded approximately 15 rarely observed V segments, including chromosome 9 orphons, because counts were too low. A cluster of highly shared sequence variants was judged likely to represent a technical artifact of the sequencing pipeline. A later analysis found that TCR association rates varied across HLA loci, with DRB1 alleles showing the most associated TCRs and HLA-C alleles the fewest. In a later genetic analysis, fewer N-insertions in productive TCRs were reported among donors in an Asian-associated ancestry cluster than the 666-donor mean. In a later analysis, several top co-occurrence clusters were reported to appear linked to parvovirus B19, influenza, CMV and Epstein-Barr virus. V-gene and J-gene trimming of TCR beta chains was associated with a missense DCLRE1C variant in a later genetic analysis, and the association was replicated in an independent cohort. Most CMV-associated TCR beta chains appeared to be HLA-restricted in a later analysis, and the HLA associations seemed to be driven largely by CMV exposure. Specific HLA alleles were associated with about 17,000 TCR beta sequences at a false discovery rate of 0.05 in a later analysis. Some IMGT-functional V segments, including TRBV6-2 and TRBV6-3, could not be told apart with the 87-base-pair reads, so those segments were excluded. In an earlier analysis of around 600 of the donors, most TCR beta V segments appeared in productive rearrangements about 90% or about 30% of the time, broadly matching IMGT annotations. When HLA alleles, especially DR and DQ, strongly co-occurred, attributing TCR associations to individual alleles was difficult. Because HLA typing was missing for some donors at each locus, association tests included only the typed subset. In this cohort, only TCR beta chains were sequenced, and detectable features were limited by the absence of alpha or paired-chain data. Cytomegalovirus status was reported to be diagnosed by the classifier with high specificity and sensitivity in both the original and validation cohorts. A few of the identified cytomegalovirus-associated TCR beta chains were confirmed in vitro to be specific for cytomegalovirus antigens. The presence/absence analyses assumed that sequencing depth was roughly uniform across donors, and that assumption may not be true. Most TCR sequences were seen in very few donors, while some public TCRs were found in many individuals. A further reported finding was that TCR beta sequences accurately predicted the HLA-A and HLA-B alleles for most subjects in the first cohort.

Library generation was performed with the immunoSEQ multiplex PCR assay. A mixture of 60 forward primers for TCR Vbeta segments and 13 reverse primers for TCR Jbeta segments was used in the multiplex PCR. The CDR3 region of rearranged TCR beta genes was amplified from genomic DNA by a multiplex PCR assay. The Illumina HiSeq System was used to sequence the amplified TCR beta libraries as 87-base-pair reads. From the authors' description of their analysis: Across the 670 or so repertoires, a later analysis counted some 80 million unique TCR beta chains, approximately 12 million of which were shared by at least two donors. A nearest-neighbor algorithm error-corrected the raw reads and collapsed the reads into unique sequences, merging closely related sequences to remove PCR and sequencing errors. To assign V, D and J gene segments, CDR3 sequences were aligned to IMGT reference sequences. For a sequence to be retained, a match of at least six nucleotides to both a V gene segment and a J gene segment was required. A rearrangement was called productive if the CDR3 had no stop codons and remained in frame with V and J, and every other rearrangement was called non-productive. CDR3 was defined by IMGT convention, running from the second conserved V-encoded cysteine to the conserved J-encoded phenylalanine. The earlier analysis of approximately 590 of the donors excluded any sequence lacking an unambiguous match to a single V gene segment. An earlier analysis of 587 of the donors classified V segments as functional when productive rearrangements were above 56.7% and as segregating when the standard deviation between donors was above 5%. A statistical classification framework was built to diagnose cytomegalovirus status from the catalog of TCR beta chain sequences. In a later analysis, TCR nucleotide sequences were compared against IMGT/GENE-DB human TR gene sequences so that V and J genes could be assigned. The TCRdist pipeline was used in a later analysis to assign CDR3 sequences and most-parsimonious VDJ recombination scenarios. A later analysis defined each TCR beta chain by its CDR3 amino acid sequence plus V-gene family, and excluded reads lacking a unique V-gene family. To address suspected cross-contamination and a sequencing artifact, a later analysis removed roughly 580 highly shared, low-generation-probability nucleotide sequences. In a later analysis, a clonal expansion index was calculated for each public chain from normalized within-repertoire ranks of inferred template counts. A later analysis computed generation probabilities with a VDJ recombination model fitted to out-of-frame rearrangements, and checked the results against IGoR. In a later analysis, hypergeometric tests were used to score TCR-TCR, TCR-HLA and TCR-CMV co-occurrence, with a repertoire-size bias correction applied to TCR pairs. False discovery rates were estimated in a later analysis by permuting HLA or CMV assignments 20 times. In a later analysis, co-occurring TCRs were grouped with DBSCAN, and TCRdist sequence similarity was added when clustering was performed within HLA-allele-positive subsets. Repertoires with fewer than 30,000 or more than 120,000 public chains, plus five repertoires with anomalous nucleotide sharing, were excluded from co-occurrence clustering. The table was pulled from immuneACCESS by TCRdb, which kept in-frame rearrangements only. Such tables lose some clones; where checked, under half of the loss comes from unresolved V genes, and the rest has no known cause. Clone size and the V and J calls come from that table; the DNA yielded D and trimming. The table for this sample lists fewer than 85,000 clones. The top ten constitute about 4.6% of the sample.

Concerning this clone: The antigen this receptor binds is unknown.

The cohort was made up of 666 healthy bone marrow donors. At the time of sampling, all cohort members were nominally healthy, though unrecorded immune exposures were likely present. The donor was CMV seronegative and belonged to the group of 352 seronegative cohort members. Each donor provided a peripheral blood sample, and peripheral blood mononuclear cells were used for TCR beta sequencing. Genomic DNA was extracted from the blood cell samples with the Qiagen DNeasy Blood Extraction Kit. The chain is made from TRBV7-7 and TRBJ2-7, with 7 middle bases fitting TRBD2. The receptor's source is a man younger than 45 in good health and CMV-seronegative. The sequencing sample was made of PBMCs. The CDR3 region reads CASSFSGRDEQYF. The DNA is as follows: TGTGCCAGCAGCTTCTCAGGGAGGGACGAGCAGTACTTC.